The 13 T cell receptor beta chains below come from one sample, sequenced in a study of blood T cell repertoires in COVID-19. Assay: immunoSEQ multiplex PCR; the TCRdb copy retains only in-frame clones and omits some. The profile shows tens of thousands of clones, 90% of them singletons. The specimen was peripheral blood. The receptors come from a human donor in a cohort sampled during active COVID-19.

V gene TRBV11-2 combines with J gene TRBJ2-7; 7 nucleotides line up with TRBD1. CDR1 and CDR2 from the germline V gene are SGHAT and FQNNGV. The CDR3 extends over 13 amino acids. Trimming cost V 3 bases and J 3 bases; bases outside gene matches: 2. The CDR3 reads CASSLGQIYEQYF. CDR3 in DNA: TGTGCCAGCAGCTTGGGACAGATCTACGAGCAGTACTTC.

The V gene is TRBV11-1, the J gene TRBJ2-2; TRBD2 matches at 14 bases. J lost 7 bases, V lost 5 bases, and 6 bases had no gene match. CDR1 and CDR2 (germline): SGHAT, FQDESV (reference sequence). The CDR3 contains 16 residues. CDR3 in DNA: TGTGCCAGCAGCCTGGGACTAGCGGGAGTTGGCGGGGAGCTGTTTTTT. Translated, it gives CASSLGLAGVGGELFF.

The rearrangement uses TRBV5-1 and TRBJ1-3, with D hard to call. Germline values: CDR1 SGHRS, CDR2 YFSETQ. Trimming left V 0 bases short and J 4 bases short, with 11 bases between. The CDR3 totals 15 residues. The CDR3 DNA follows: TGCGCCAGCAGCTTGGGTCCCGCGGGGGGAAACACCATATATTTT. Translated: CASSLGPAGGNTIYF. The full variable domain, rest sourced from reference TRBV5-1 and TRBJ1-3, is KAGVTQTPRYLIKTRGQQVTLSCSPISGHRSVSWYQQTPGQGLQFLFEYFSETQRNKGNFPGRFSGRQFSNSRSEMNVSTLELGDSALYLCASSLGPAGGNTIYFGEGSWLTVV.

The chain links TRBV5-6 to TRBJ2-3; no reliable D call. CDR3 size: 14 residues. Deletions cut 2 bases from V and 0 bases from J, with 7 bases between. Looked up from germline, CDR1 is SGHDT and CDR2 is YYEEEE. CDR3: CASSFSLSTDTQYF. The CDR3, as DNA: TGTGCCAGCAGCTTTTCCCTCAGCACAGATACGCAGTATTTT.

The V call is TRBV7-9, the J call TRBJ2-7, with 10 bases matching TRBD1. The trim removed 5 bases at V and 6 bases at J, leaving 10 bases unmatched. The germline V gene encodes CDR1 SEHNR and CDR2 FQNEAQ (reference sequence). This CDR3 is 15 amino acids long. In DNA form, the CDR3 reads TGTGCCAGCAGCCTGGGACAGGGGATTCGAGTCGAGCAGTACTTC. Translating gives CASSLGQGIRVEQYF.

The chain combines TRBV11-3 with TRBJ2-2, with TRBD2 matching 7 bases. The CDR3 consists of 15 residues. V lost 5 bases, J lost 2 bases, and 5 bases stayed unmatched. Germline CDR1 and CDR2: SGHNT and YENEEA. CDR3 in DNA: TGTGCCAGCAGCCTTGCGGGAGAAAACACCGGGGAGCTGTTTTTT. Its translation: CASSLAGENTGELFF. Full variable domain (rest looked up from reference TRBV11-3 and TRBJ2-2): EAGVVQSPRYKIIEKKQPVAFWCNPISGHNTLYWYLQNLGQGPELLIRYENEEAVDDSQLPKDRFSAERLKGVDSTLKIQPAELGDSAVYLCASSLAGENTGELFFGEGSRLTVL.

CDR3 DNA: TGTGCCAGCAGCCACGTTTCGGGAGGGCTACTAGGGACAGATACGCAGTATTTT. It encodes CASSHVSGGLLGTDTQYF. The rearrangement joins TRBV3-1 (or the pseudogene TRBV3-2) to TRBJ2-3, with TRBD2 matching 8 bases. CDR3 size: 18 residues. Germline CDR1 LGHDT, CDR2 YNNKEL (reference sequence). Trimming cost V 3 bases and J 3 bases; bases outside gene matches: 14.

The chain recombines TRBV11-2 with TRBJ1-2; TRBD1 is a possible D gene (6 bases). V was cut by 5 bases and J by 4 bases, with 17 bases left in between. CDR1 SGHAT and CDR2 FQNNGV come from the germline V gene. This CDR3 region has 15 residues. The CDR3 spells CASSQGGLQRYGYTF. The CDR3 DNA reads TGTGCCAGCAGCCAAGGGGGTTTACAGCGCTATGGCTACACCTTC.

The chain employs TRBV30 and TRBJ2-7; 9 nucleotides line up with TRBD2. The germline V gene has CDR1 GTSNPN and CDR2 SVGIG (reference sequence). V lost 3 bases, J lost 3 bases, and 6 bases stayed unmatched. The length of the CDR3 is 14 residues. DNA of the CDR3: TGTGCCTGGAGCTTTAGCGGGAGAAACTACGAGCAGTACTTC. Translation: CAWSFSGRNYEQYF.

The chain is built from TRBV6-5 and TRBJ2-7; 8 bases are shared with TRBD1. V trimming: 7 bases; J trimming: 1 base; junction bases outside the gene matches: 9. The CDR3 has 15 residues. CDR1 is MNHEY and CDR2 is SVGAGI in the germline V gene. CDR3 nucleotide sequence: TGTGCCAGCATCAAGACAGGGGATAAGTCCTACGAGCAGTACTTC. It yields the protein CASIKTGDKSYEQYF.

This clone occurred once. The CDR3 DNA sequence: TGTGCCATCCGGGAGGGGGTGTTTCCTGGCTACACCTTC. It translates to CAIREGVFPGYTF. The V gene is TRBV28, the J gene TRBJ1-2, with D possibly being TRBD1 (6 bases). This CDR3 is built from 13 residues. Trimming stripped 10 bases from V and 7 bases from J, with 19 bases between. The germline gives CDR1 MDHEN, CDR2 SYDVKM.

The V gene is TRBV18, the J gene TRBJ2-2, with 9 nucleotides matching TRBD1. J lost 4 bases, V lost 1 base, and 7 bases had no gene match. The CDR3 contains 17 residues. From germline, CDR1 is KGHSH and CDR2 LQKENI. CDR3 coding DNA: TGTGCCAGCTCACCACATTTGGGACAGGGCCCCACCGGGGAGCTGTTTTTT. It is translated as CASSPHLGQGPTGELFF.

This clone appeared once. This chain uses TRBV29-1 with TRBJ2-1; weak D call: TRBD2 (6 bases). This CDR3 region has 15 residues. V lost 0 bases to trimming and J lost 3 bases, with 12 bases between them. Germline loops: CDR1 SQVTM, CDR2 ANQGSEA. Here the CDR3 DNA reads TGCAGCGTTGAAGATCTCGGGGGAGGCTACAATGAGCAGTTCTTC. Protein sequence: CSVEDLGGGYNEQFF.